The rows below give T cell receptor beta chains drawn from one sample of a study of blood T cells in healthy people across ages. One entry per CDR3 protein results from TCRdb running MiXCR on the 5' RACE reads. Counted here are 600,000 to 850,000 distinct CDR3 sequences, roughly 25% occurring once; the ten biggest clones make up more than 8.5%. The same data also went into a second study, on T cells of mothers and their children.

Source material: blood. These receptors were collected from a boy between 10 and 17 years old in good health. Both conserved end residues are part of each CDR3. Each record gives: J gene, V gene, clone size, D gene, CDR3 protein, CDR3 DNA. A D gene is named only where the DNA matches it firmly. Not every row has a clone size; where given, it reads once, few, many or a size class.

TRBJ2-7 | TRBV14 | - | - | CASRYGGSTYEQYF | TGTGCCAGCAGGTATGGTGGTTCCACCTACGAGCAGTACTTC
TRBJ2-1 | TRBV29-1 | few | - | CSVEGLSRYNEQFF | TGCAGCGTTGAAGGGTTGAGCCGCTACAATGAGCAGTTCTTC
TRBJ2-5 | TRBV20-1 | many | - | CSAPGPQETQYF | TGCAGTGCGCCGGGCCCCCAAGAGACCCAGTACTTC
TRBJ2-1 | TRBV4-3 | few | TRBD2 | CASSQDTSSGGYNEQFF | TGCGCCAGCAGCCAAGATACTTCTAGCGGGGGCTACAATGAGCAGTTCTTC
TRBJ2-7 | TRBV9 | - | - | CASAGSTHEQYF | TGTGCCAGCGCAGGGTCGACGCACGAGCAGTACTTC
TRBJ2-7 | TRBV12-3/TRBV12-4 | - | - | CASSLRWGRESYEQYF | TGTGCCAGCAGTTTACGCTGGGGCAGGGAGTCCTACGAGCAGTACTTC
TRBJ2-5 | TRBV5-6 | few | - | CASSGDWQETQYF | TGTGCCAGCAGCGGGGACTGGCAAGAGACCCAGTACTTC
TRBJ2-5 | TRBV7-3 | few | TRBD1 | CASSSTGQLQETQYF | TGTGCCAGCAGCTCTACGGGACAGTTACAAGAGACCCAGTACTTC
TRBJ2-4 | TRBV13 | - | - | CASSLEGSNIQYF | TGTGCCAGCAGCTTAGAAGGATCGAACATTCAGTACTTC
TRBJ2-7 | TRBV20-1 | - | - | CSAAGASYEQYF | TGCAGTGCCGCCGGGGCCTCATACGAGCAGTACTTC
TRBJ2-1 | TRBV3-1 | few | - | CASSQDPGGANEQFF | TGTGCCAGCAGCCAAGACCCAGGGGGGGCCAATGAGCAGTTCTTC
TRBJ2-7 | TRBV27 | - | TRBD1 | CASAFTGGSSYEQYF | TGTGCCAGCGCCTTCACAGGGGGCAGCTCCTACGAGCAGTACTTC
TRBJ2-5 | TRBV5-1 | - | TRBD1 | CASSLGTPAGGARTQYF | TGCGCCAGCAGCTTGGGAACCCCTGCAGGGGGCGCGAGGACCCAGTACTTC
TRBJ2-5 | TRBV2 | - | - | CASSEAGTILRGETQYF | TGTGCCAGCAGTGAGGCCGGGACTATCCTCAGGGGGGAGACCCAGTACTTC
TRBJ2-5 | TRBV28 | - | - | CASSFFGTQETQYF | TGTGCCAGCAGTTTCTTCGGGACCCAAGAGACCCAGTACTTC
TRBJ2-5 | TRBV27 | - | TRBD2 | CASSTGLAGYETQYF | TGTGCCAGCAGTACGGGACTAGCGGGATATGAGACCCAGTACTTC
TRBJ2-3 | TRBV7-2 | - | - | CASSFGRGSRTDTQYF | TGTGCCAGCAGCTTCGGCAGGGGATCGCGGACAGATACGCAGTATTTT
TRBJ1-5 | TRBV7-2 | - | - | CASSLAGGYQPQHF | TGCGCCAGCAGCTTAGCCGGTGGGTACCAGCCCCAGCATTTT
TRBJ1-5 | TRBV4-1 | few | TRBD1 | CASSTTYDRVNQPQHF | TGCGCCAGCAGCACCACTTACGACAGGGTAAATCAGCCCCAGCATTTT
TRBJ2-5 | TRBV7-9 | - | TRBD2 | CASSSVAEGGETQYF | TGTGCCAGCAGCTCCGTAGCGGAGGGAGGGGAGACCCAGTACTTC
TRBJ2-7 | TRBV20-1 | - | TRBD2 | CSARDLRTSGIYEQYF | TGCAGTGCTAGAGACCTACGGACTAGCGGGATCTACGAGCAGTACTTC
TRBJ2-2 | TRBV4-1 | - | - | CASSDLFRELFF | TGCGCCAGCAGCGACCTGTTCAGGGAGCTGTTTTTT
TRBJ2-1 | TRBV3-1 | - | TRBD2 | CASSPSDGTRVYNEQFF | TGTGCCAGCAGCCCCTCAGATGGGACTAGAGTATACAATGAGCAGTTCTTC
TRBJ2-7 | TRBV4-3 | - | TRBD2 | CASSQDRLAGSYEQYF | TGTGCCAGCAGCCAAGATCGATTAGCGGGATCTTACGAGCAGTACTTC
TRBJ1-5 | TRBV20-1 | - | - | CSAIDEDSFNQPQHF | TGCAGTGCTATAGACGAAGACAGCTTCAATCAGCCCCAGCATTTT
TRBJ2-1 | TRBV7-3 | few | - | CASSLGISSYNEQFF | TGTGCCAGCAGTTTAGGAATTAGCTCCTACAATGAGCAGTTCTTC
TRBJ1-1 | TRBV28 | few | TRBD1 | CASSVHRGGTTEAFF | TGTGCCAGCAGCGTACACAGGGGAGGTACCACTGAAGCTTTCTTT
TRBJ1-4 | TRBV6-5 | - | - | CASRATMREKLFF | TGTGCCAGCAGGGCTACGATGCGGGAAAAACTGTTTTTT
TRBJ2-3 | TRBV7-9 | - | - | CASSLGVDRATDTQYF | TGTGCCAGCAGCTTAGGGGTGGACAGAGCCACAGATACGCAGTATTTT
TRBJ2-5 | TRBV7-8 | few | - | CASSLKGLRGETQYF | TGTGCCAGCAGCTTAAAGGGGCTGAGGGGAGAGACCCAGTACTTC
TRBJ2-7 | TRBV25-1 | - | TRBD2 | CASSEPGTSGSYEQYF | TGTGCCAGCAGTGAACCCGGGACTAGCGGCTCCTACGAGCAGTACTTC
TRBJ1-2 | TRBV20-1 | - | - | CSARGGEDGYTF | TGCAGTGCTAGGGGGGGGGAGGATGGCTACACCTTC
TRBJ1-4 | TRBV7-2 | - | - | CASSFYSGTNEELFF | TGTGCCAGCAGCTTTTACAGTGGCACTAATGAAGAACTGTTTTTT
TRBJ1-4 | TRBV7-2 | few | TRBD1 | CASNPGQGLGEAEKLFF | TGTGCCAGCAATCCGGGACAGGGTTTGGGGGAGGCAGAAAAACTGTTTTTT
TRBJ2-3 | TRBV12-3/TRBV12-4 | - | TRBD1 | CASIPGGQGVLVEPDTQYF | TGTGCCAGCATCCCGGGGGGACAGGGAGTTTTAGTGGAACCAGATACGCAGTATTTT
TRBJ2-5 | TRBV20-1 | - | TRBD2 | CSASIRTSGSETQYF | TGCAGTGCTAGCATTAGGACTAGCGGGAGCGAGACCCAGTACTTC
TRBJ2-5 | TRBV12-3/TRBV12-4 | few | - | CASSLRDYQETQYF | TGTGCCAGCAGCCTCCGGGACTACCAAGAGACCCAGTACTTC
TRBJ2-2 | TRBV7-3 | - | - | CASSQYSGTGELFF | TGTGCCAGCAGCCAATACAGCGGGACCGGGGAGCTGTTTTTT
TRBJ2-2 | TRBV18 | few | - | CASQGTLGSGELFF | TGTGCCAGCCAAGGGACCTTGGGGTCCGGGGAGCTGTTTTTT
TRBJ1-4 | TRBV27 | - | - | CASSFKSTNEKLFF | TGTGCCAGCAGTTTCAAATCAACTAATGAAAAACTGTTTTTT
TRBJ1-5 | TRBV6-1 | - | - | CASSEVTGNQPQHF | TGTGCCAGCAGTGAAGTAACAGGGAATCAGCCCCAGCATTTT
TRBJ1-6 | TRBV7-2 | few | TRBD1 | CASSPGTGRESPLHF | TGTGCCAGCAGCCCCGGGACAGGGAGGGAGTCACCCCTCCACTTT
TRBJ2-5 | TRBV12-3/TRBV12-4 | - | - | CASSLTGLEETQYF | TGTGCCAGCAGTCTCACAGGGTTAGAAGAGACCCAGTACTTC
TRBJ1-2 | TRBV12-3/TRBV12-4 | few | - | CASSSPGLRDTF | TGTGCCAGCAGTTCCCCAGGGTTGCGGGACACCTTC
TRBJ2-5 | TRBV11-2 | few | - | CASSFSVGEAEETQYF | TGTGCCAGCAGCTTTTCGGTGGGAGAGGCGGAAGAGACCCAGTACTTC
TRBJ1-2 | TRBV7-9 | - | TRBD1 | CASGNTTGGYGYTF | TGTGCCAGCGGAAATACTACAGGGGGCTATGGCTACACCTTC
TRBJ1-2 | TRBV6-5 | - | TRBD1 | CASRRQGGYTF | TGTGCCAGCAGAAGACAGGGAGGCTACACCTTC
TRBJ2-3 | TRBV29-1 | - | - | CSVEAPLSSTQYF | TGCAGCGTTGAGGCCCCGCTGTCATCTACGCAGTATTTT